This TCR beta chain was identified during a study of cytomegalovirus exposure and HLA in healthy donors. Primers included in the PCR were 60 Vbeta and 13 Jbeta primers. Authors' analysis steps: About 12 million of 70 million to 80 million unique TCR beta chains were shared, per a later count. Sequencing was performed with immunoSEQ multiplex PCR; in TCRdb, only in-frame clones are kept and a portion is missing. V and J calls and clone size come straight from that table; D and trimming were deduced from the DNA. The profile shows under 200,000 clones, approximately 80% of them singletons. The CDR3 length is 16 residues. The germline V gene has CDR1 MNHNY and CDR2 SVGAGI (reference sequence). The trim removed 6 bases at V and 6 bases at J, leaving 10 bases unmatched. Ten or more counts support this clone. The antigen is undetermined. Findings and caveats of the study: Most subjects had HLA-A and HLA-B alleles reportedly predicted accurately by TCR beta sequences. The availability of immune exposure information extended only to CMV serostatus.

This chain joins TRBV6-6 and TRBJ2-2, with 10 positions matching TRBD1. The receptor was derived from a female donor in good health and CMV-seronegative. Specimen: PBMCs. CDR3 DNA sequence: TGTGCCAGCAGCTCCGGGACAGGGGCGGGTCCCGGGGAGCTGTTTTTT. As protein: CASSSGTGAGPGELFF.